The TCR beta chain under discussion was sequenced for a study of T cell repertoires in ileal Crohn's disease. Background on the study: Postoperative therapy was given to about half: approximately 10 thiopurines, about 19 anti-TNF agents.

V lost 3 bases, J lost 5 bases, and 6 bases lay in between. CDR3 length: 12 residues. The germline V gene encodes CDR1 MNHEY and CDR2 SMNVEV (reference sequence). Notes on this clone: Its antigen is not identified.

Time point given: proximal margin of the surgical specimen (macroscopically non-inflamed). The method was immunoSEQ multiplex PCR; TCRdb's version includes in-frame clones alone and lacks a portion of them. The data contain more than 4,000 clones, about nine tenths of them seen just once; the ten biggest clones take up under 4.5%. Study conclusions and caveats: Mucosal expansions were suggested to be mainly CD8 T cells.

The source of this sequence is an adult with Crohn's disease. The sequencing sample was made of ileal tissue. This chain links TRBV27 with TRBJ2-3; D is possibly TRBD1 (6 bases). The CDR3 spells CASSFRGDTQYF. The CDR3 nucleotides read TGTGCCAGCAGTTTCAGGGGAGATACGCAGTATTTT.